This T cell receptor beta chain was recovered during a study of T-cell reconstitution after alpha-beta-depleted transplantation in children. This clonotype was seen a handful of times. This sample's TCRbeta library carried unique molecular identifier barcodes. TCRdb ran MiXCR on the PCR reads and lists one entry per CDR3 protein. The sample shows around 240,000 distinct CDR3 sequences, less than 9% of them seen only once. The germline gives CDR1 LGHNA, CDR2 YNFKEQ. The V segment lost 2 bases and the J segment 7 bases; nucleotides outside the gene matches: 9. This CDR3 contains 16 residues. The J gene is TRBJ2-4, the V gene TRBV4-2, with 9 bases identical to TRBD2. This TCR was sampled from a male patient between 10 and 17 years old who had a stem cell transplant for acute lymphoblastic leukemia, so the T cells may come from the graft donor. The sequences come from PBMCs, mostly from graft donor cells, collected 180 days after TCRalphabeta/CD19-depleted stem cell transplant. The CDR3 DNA is TGTGCCAGCAGCCAACCCTTCGGGACTAGCTCCAACATTCAGTACTTC. Its protein product is CASSQPFGTSSNIQYF.